The rows below give T cell receptor beta chains drawn from one sample of a study of T cells after somatic rescue of genetic block. Clones were sequenced by immunoSEQ multiplex PCR, and TCRdb holds only the in-frame ones, with some missing. In the table there are approximately 70,000 clones, approximately 91% of which are singletons. The sequencing sample was made of peripheral blood mononuclear cells (PBMCs). The receptors stem from a man between 25 and 39 years old. Each CDR3 is given with its conserved first and last residue. D genes are given only for firm matches. Expanded clones get a size class; other rows say once, few or many, or leave the size out.

DNA: TGTGCCAGCAGCGCGCAACAGGGGGCCGATGGCTACACCTTC; CDR3: CASSAQQGADGYTF; size: NA; D: TRBD1; J: TRBJ1-2; V: TRBV9; length: 14
DNA: TGTGCCAGTGGGGACTTCCCGGCGTTACGTGGCTACACCTTC; CDR3: CASGDFPALRGYTF; size: NA; D: NA; J: TRBJ1-2; V: TRBV19; length: 14
DNA: TGTGCCAGCAGCCCTGCTGACAGCAATTCACCCCTCCACTTT; CDR3: CASSPADSNSPLHF; size: few; D: NA; J: TRBJ1-6; V: TRBV4-2; length: 14
DNA: TGTGCCAGTAGTTGGGGATGGTCCACTGAAGCTTTCTTT; CDR3: CASSWGWSTEAFF; size: once; D: NA; J: TRBJ1-1; V: TRBV19; length: 13
DNA: TGTGCCAGCTCTCTCACCAAGGGGACTGGAAACACCATATATTTT; CDR3: CASSLTKGTGNTIYF; size: once; D: NA; J: TRBJ1-3; V: TRBV18; length: 15
DNA: TGCGCCAGCCCGGAGGGGGGGGCCACTGAAGCTTTCTTT; CDR3: CASPEGGATEAFF; size: NA; D: NA; J: TRBJ1-1; V: TRBV5-1; length: 13
DNA: TGCGCCAGCAGCTTGGTGGCTAGCGTGGGCTACGAGCAGTACTTC; CDR3: CASSLVASVGYEQYF; size: NA; D: NA; J: TRBJ2-7; V: TRBV5-1; length: 15
DNA: TGTGCCAGCAGCCAAACAGGGACAGGGCTTCCAAACGACGAGCAGTACTTC; CDR3: CASSQTGTGLPNDEQYF; size: NA; D: TRBD1; J: TRBJ2-7; V: TRBV7-9; length: 17
DNA: TGTGCCAGTAGTAAAGAAAGGACTAGCGGGAGATCCTACGAGCAGTACTTC; CDR3: CASSKERTSGRSYEQYF; size: NA; D: TRBD2; J: TRBJ2-7; V: TRBV19; length: 17
DNA: TGTGCCAGCAGTGAGGGGGGTTATCAGCCCCAGCATTTT; CDR3: CASSEGGYQPQHF; size: NA; D: NA; J: TRBJ1-5; V: TRBV6-1; length: 13
DNA: TGTGCCAGCTCACCACTCGGGACAGCGCACATGAACACTGAAGCTTTCTTT; CDR3: CASSPLGTAHMNTEAFF; size: NA; D: TRBD1; J: TRBJ1-1; V: TRBV18; length: 17
DNA: TGTGCCAGCAGCTTAGGTCGGGACAGGGTACAGCCCCAGCATTTT; CDR3: CASSLGRDRVQPQHF; size: NA; D: TRBD1; J: TRBJ1-5; V: TRBV7-2; length: 15
DNA: TGTGCCAGCAGCTCCAGCTTAGGGTTTAATGAAAAACTGTTTTTT; CDR3: CASSSSLGFNEKLFF; size: NA; D: NA; J: TRBJ1-4; V: TRBV9; length: 15
DNA: TGTGCCAGCAGTCTGAGCTACAATCAGCCCCAGCATTTT; CDR3: CASSLSYNQPQHF; size: NA; D: NA; J: TRBJ1-5; V: TRBV27; length: 13
DNA: TGTGCCAGCAGCCGCCTACCGCAGGAAGCGACAGATACGCAGTATTTT; CDR3: CASSRLPQEATDTQYF; size: NA; D: NA; J: TRBJ2-3; V: TRBV11-1; length: 16
DNA: TGTGCCAGCAGCTCCGAGAAAATAACACGTAACGGGGCCTACGAGCAGTACTTC; CDR3: CASSSEKITRNGAYEQYF; size: NA; D: NA; J: TRBJ2-7; V: TRBV11-2; length: 18
DNA: TGTGCCAGCAGCCGAGGAGGGGCAGGGGCCCACGAGCAGTACTTC; CDR3: CASSRGGAGAHEQYF; size: NA; D: NA; J: TRBJ2-7; V: TRBV28; length: 15
DNA: TGTGCCAGCAGTCCGGATCAAAGACAGTCAGGGATAGCCAAAAACATTCAGTACTTC; CDR3: CASSPDQRQSGIAKNIQYF; size: few; D: NA; J: TRBJ2-4; V: TRBV28; length: 19
DNA: TGTGCCATCAGTGAGTCAACAGGGGACAATCAGCCCCAGCATTTT; CDR3: CAISESTGDNQPQHF; size: NA; D: TRBD1; J: TRBJ1-5; V: TRBV10-3; length: 15
DNA: TGTGCCAGCAGCGTCGAGGAGCGGACAAACATTCAGTACTTC; CDR3: CASSVEERTNIQYF; size: NA; D: NA; J: TRBJ2-4; V: TRBV9; length: 14
DNA: TGTGCCAGCAGTGATCAGGTCGGAACGGGAGGGCCTCTTTATGAGCAGTTCTTC; CDR3: CASSDQVGTGGPLYEQFF; size: NA; D: TRBD2; J: TRBJ2-1; V: TRBV25-1; length: 18
DNA: TGTGCCAGCAGTTTAGGAGTGTTTGGCTACACCTTC; CDR3: CASSLGVFGYTF; size: NA; D: NA; J: TRBJ1-2; V: TRBV28; length: 12
DNA: TGTGCCAGCAGCTCTGGGACGGAGCTCACCGGGGAGCTGTTTTTT; CDR3: CASSSGTELTGELFF; size: NA; D: NA; J: TRBJ2-2; V: TRBV5-4; length: 15
DNA: TGTGCCAGCAGTTACAAAACGTTCTATGGCTACACCTTC; CDR3: CASSYKTFYGYTF; size: NA; D: NA; J: TRBJ1-2; V: TRBV6-5; length: 13
DNA: TGCGCCAGCAGCTGGGGCCCGGGGAATGAGCAGTTCTTC; CDR3: CASSWGPGNEQFF; size: NA; D: NA; J: TRBJ2-1; V: TRBV5-1; length: 13
DNA: TGTGCCAGCAGTTACTCGATAGGGGCTCTGGACGCTTTCTTT; CDR3: CASSYSIGALDAFF; size: once; D: NA; J: TRBJ1-1; V: TRBV27; length: 14
DNA: TGCAGTGCTAGTGTGACAGATGGCTACACCTTC; CDR3: CSASVTDGYTF; size: once; D: NA; J: TRBJ1-2; V: TRBV20-1; length: 11
DNA: TGCGCCAGCAGCTTGGAGACTAGACCCTACGAGCAGTACTTC; CDR3: CASSLETRPYEQYF; size: NA; D: NA; J: TRBJ2-7; V: TRBV5-1; length: 14
DNA: TGTGCCAGCAGTTACTCCAACTCCCATCAGTCCCAGCATTTT; CDR3: CASSYSNSHQSQHF; size: NA; D: NA; J: TRBJ1-5; V: TRBV6-6; length: 14
DNA: TGTGCCAGCAGCTCAACTTTTTCAACTCCCTACGAGCAGTACTTC; CDR3: CASSSTFSTPYEQYF; size: NA; D: NA; J: TRBJ2-7; V: TRBV6-5; length: 15
DNA: TGTGCCAGCAGCTTTCCGGGTGGGGACTATGGCTACACCTTC; CDR3: CASSFPGGDYGYTF; size: NA; D: NA; J: TRBJ1-2; V: TRBV5-4; length: 14
DNA: TGCGCCAGTAACAGGGGGCCTGGGTCCTACGAGCAGTACTTC; CDR3: CASNRGPGSYEQYF; size: NA; D: TRBD1; J: TRBJ2-7; V: TRBV10-2; length: 14
DNA: TGTGCCAGCAGTGTAAACCGGGACAGGATAAACACCGGGGAGCTGTTTTTT; CDR3: CASSVNRDRINTGELFF; size: NA; D: TRBD1; J: TRBJ2-2; V: TRBV27; length: 17
DNA: TGTGCCAGCAGTCTCACAGGGGACTCCTACGAGCAGTACTTC; CDR3: CASSLTGDSYEQYF; size: NA; D: TRBD1; J: TRBJ2-7; V: TRBV28; length: 14
DNA: TGTGCCAGCAGTGCAGGGGCCGGGGAGCTGTTTTTT; CDR3: CASSAGAGELFF; size: NA; D: NA; J: TRBJ2-2; V: TRBV27; length: 12
DNA: TGTGCCAGCAGTCGGGGGGAGGAACTATCCTACGAGCAGTACTTC; CDR3: CASSRGEELSYEQYF; size: NA; D: TRBD2; J: TRBJ2-7; V: TRBV6-5; length: 15
DNA: TGTGCCAGCGGGCGACAGTTGGGTTGGCATGAAAAACTGTTTTTT; CDR3: CASGRQLGWHEKLFF; size: once; D: NA; J: TRBJ1-4; V: TRBV28; length: 15
DNA: TGTGCCAGTAGCCTGACAGGGTACTTGAGCGAGCAGTACTTC; CDR3: CASSLTGYLSEQYF; size: NA; D: TRBD1; J: TRBJ2-7; V: TRBV19; length: 14
DNA: TGTGCCAGCAGTTTATTCGGCGGGGGGTTTGGCGAGCAGTACTTC; CDR3: CASSLFGGGFGEQYF; size: NA; D: TRBD2; J: TRBJ2-7; V: TRBV27; length: 15
DNA: TGTGCCAGCGGATCGACCGGGGAGCTGTTTTTT; CDR3: CASGSTGELFF; size: NA; D: NA; J: TRBJ2-2; V: TRBV7-6; length: 11
DNA: TGTGCCAGCTCACCACCAACAGGGGTGGAGGAAAAACTGTTTTTT; CDR3: CASSPPTGVEEKLFF; size: NA; D: TRBD1; J: TRBJ1-4; V: TRBV18; length: 15
DNA: TGTGCCAGCTCTCTTATGGGAACCGGGACAGGCGGCTACGAGCAGTACTTC; CDR3: CASSLMGTGTGGYEQYF; size: NA; D: TRBD1; J: TRBJ2-7; V: TRBV18; length: 17
DNA: TGTGCCAGCAGTTACGGCTCCAGGGGAGGCTCCTACGAGCAGTACTTC; CDR3: CASSYGSRGGSYEQYF; size: NA; D: NA; J: TRBJ2-7; V: TRBV6-6; length: 16
DNA: TGTGCCAGCAGCTTGACAGCGGGAGTCTACGAGCAGTACTTC; CDR3: CASSLTAGVYEQYF; size: NA; D: TRBD2; J: TRBJ2-7; V: TRBV5-8; length: 14
DNA: TGCGCCAGCAGCTTCTACCACGAAGACTGGTCTGGGGCCAACGTCCTGACTTTC; CDR3: CASSFYHEDWSGANVLTF; size: NA; D: NA; J: TRBJ2-6; V: TRBV5-1; length: 18